Presented here are 15 T cell receptor beta chains from one specimen sequenced in a study of shared clonotypes between healthy human individuals. TCRdb's table, derived via immunoSEQ multiplex PCR, lists solely in-frame clones and lacks some. This sample has about 2,500,000 clones, with approximately 92% found just once. Material for sequencing was naive CD4+ T cells sorted from blood. Indicated subset: CD45RA+ positively selected. The receptors come from a man younger than 30 in good health.

CDR3 bases: TGTGCCAGCAGCGTAGCTGTTGGGGAAAAACTGTTTTTT. It encodes CASSVAVGEKLFF. This chain connects TRBV9 to TRBJ1-4; D not resolved. V lost 0 bases, J lost 8 bases, and 8 bases lay in between. This CDR3 is 13 amino acids long. The germline V gene encodes CDR1 SGDLS and CDR2 YYNGEE. Looking up the rest from reference TRBV9 and TRBJ1-4 gives the full variable domain: DSGVTQTPKHLITATGQRVTLRCSPRSGDLSVYWYQQSLDQGLQFLIQYYNGEERAKGNILERFSAQQFPDLHSELNLSSLELGDSALYFCASSVAVGEKLFFGSGTQLSVL.

This clone appeared a single time. The chain is built from TRBV5-4 and TRBJ2-1; D uncertain. This CDR3 is 16 amino acids long. Per germline, CDR1 SGHNT and CDR2 YYREEE (reference sequence). V was cut by 0 bases and J by 0 bases, with 10 bases left in between. In nucleotides, the CDR3 is TGTGCCAGCAGCTTGGGAGGCCCTAGCTCCTACAATGAGCAGTTCTTC. Encoded protein: CASSLGGPSSYNEQFF.

This clone has only one observation. Other DNA sequences of this sample code for an identical CDR3. The V call is TRBV11-2, the J call TRBJ1-1; D unresolved. Germline CDR1 reads SGHAT; CDR2 reads FQNNGV. Trimming removed 2 bases at V and 1 base at J, with 5 bases between. This CDR3 is 13 amino acids long. The CDR3 here is CASSLRGNTEAFF. The CDR3 nucleotides read TGTGCCAGCAGCTTACGAGGGAACACTGAAGCTTTCTTT.

With regard to this clone: The same CDR3 also results from other DNA sequences found in this sample. The chain combines TRBV2 with TRBJ2-5; D perhaps matches TRBD2 (6 bases). Germline lookup yields CDR1 SNHLY and CDR2 FYNNEI. Trimming shortened V by 5 bases and J by 5 bases, and 12 bases separated the two germline ends. This CDR3 region has 13 residues. CDR3 protein: CASSRGSGETQYF. The CDR3 coding sequence is TGTGCCAGCAGTCGGGGGAGTGGTGAGACCCAGTACTTC.

V usage is TRBV5-4 and J usage is TRBJ2-3; 7 nucleotides line up with TRBD2. Germline assignment: CDR1 SGHNT and CDR2 YYREEE (reference sequence). V was clipped by 5 bases and J by 4 bases; unmatched bases: 10. The CDR3 length is 15 residues. The CDR3 reads CASSLTGGGADTQYF. CDR3 nucleotides: TGTGCCAGCAGTTTGACCGGGGGAGGGGCAGATACGCAGTATTTT.

As regards this clone: At the DNA level, this CDR3 is encoded by other sequences in the same sample as well. The gene calls are TRBV10-3 and TRBJ2-5; D is undetermined. The length of the CDR3 is 12 residues. V was trimmed by 5 bases and J by 4 bases, leaving 8 bases between them. Germline lookup yields CDR1 ENHRY and CDR2 SYGVKD. CDR3 sequence: CAISPLGETQYF. The CDR3 DNA sequence: TGTGCCATCAGTCCCCTGGGAGAGACCCAGTACTTC.

The chain has TRBV6-1 and TRBJ2-5, with 8 positions matching TRBD2. The J call is uncertain, as TRBJ2-7 better fits the DNA end. The CDR3 runs to 16 residues. Germline CDR1 is MNHNS and CDR2 is SASEGT. CDR3 amino acids: CASSEDWSGSTDEQYF. The CDR3 DNA reads as TGTGCCAGCAGTGAAGACTGGAGCGGGAGTACCGACGAGCAGTACTTC.

The chain has TRBV7-9 and TRBJ2-7; no definite D call. Trimming pared 0 bases from V and 2 bases from J, leaving 11 bases between. This CDR3 region has 15 residues. Germline V gives CDR1 SEHNR, CDR2 FQNEAQ (reference sequence). CDR3 coding DNA: TGTGCCAGCAGCTTAGCGGGCATCTCCCCCTACGAGCAGTACTTC. Its translation is CASSLAGISPYEQYF.

Comment on this clone: Other DNA sequences within the sample encode an identical CDR3. The V call is TRBV5-1, the J call TRBJ2-7, with D unclear. Between the trimmed V and J ends, which lost 4 bases and 4 bases, there was a span of 6 bases. CDR1 is SGHRS and CDR2 is YFSETQ in the germline V gene. The CDR3 covers 11 residues. As DNA, the CDR3 is TGCGCCAGCAGCGCGGATTACGAGCAGTACTTC. Translation: CASSADYEQYF.

The V gene is TRBV9, the J gene TRBJ2-2, with no clear D. This CDR3 has 16 residues. V was shortened by 0 bases and J by 5 bases, with 14 bases between the two germline ends. Germline V gives CDR1 SGDLS, CDR2 YYNGEE. The CDR3 DNA reads TGTGCCAGCAGCGTAGTACCCCCCCCGACGACCGGGGAGCTGTTTTTT. It specifies CASSVVPPPTTGELFF.

The chain carries TRBV7-2 and TRBJ2-1; 7 nucleotides match TRBD2. V gave up 6 bases and J gave up 3 bases; unmatched junction bases: 2. Germline CDR1 reads SGHTA; CDR2 reads FQGNSA. This CDR3 has 13 residues. This chain's CDR3 is CASRAGDYNEQFF. The DNA of the CDR3 is TGTGCCAGCAGGGCGGGGGACTACAATGAGCAGTTCTTC.

The genes are TRBV5-4 and TRBJ2-7; weak D call: TRBD1 (5 bases). Trimming left V 0 bases short and J 5 bases short, with 12 bases between. The CDR3 is 14 residues long. Germline CDR1 and CDR2: SGHNT and YYREEE (reference sequence). CDR3: CASSLVGKGDEQYF. The CDR3 bases are TGTGCCAGCAGCTTGGTGGGAAAAGGGGACGAGCAGTACTTC.

The rearrangement uses TRBV7-9 and TRBJ1-1; D gene ambiguous. Germline V gives CDR1 SEHNR, CDR2 FQNEAQ (reference sequence). Trimming took off 5 bases at V and 3 bases at J, with 10 bases between the two ends. CDR3 length: 13 amino acids. This CDR3 is CASSPRQYTEAFF. The DNA for the CDR3 is TGTGCCAGCAGCCCCCGGCAGTACACTGAAGCTTTCTTT.

This chain connects TRBV7-2 to TRBJ2-5; D is unresolved. V was shortened by 3 bases and J by 10 bases, with 12 bases between the two germline ends. This CDR3 is 12 amino acids long. Germline CDR1 and CDR2: SGHTA and FQGNSA. The CDR3 DNA sequence: TGTGCCAGCAGCTTGATATCACCTCTCCAGTACTTC. Amino acids: CASSLISPLQYF.

The rearrangement links TRBV5-4 to TRBJ2-7, with 10 bases fitting TRBD2. CDR3 size: 16 residues. V was clipped by 2 bases and J by 2 bases; unmatched bases: 7. The germline V gene has CDR1 SGHNT and CDR2 YYREEE (reference sequence). Here the CDR3 reads CASSFEREGPTYEQYF. The DNA of the CDR3 is TGTGCCAGCAGCTTTGAGCGGGAGGGCCCGACCTACGAGCAGTACTTC.